A single sample is the source of the 2 T cell receptor beta chains below, sequenced in a study of cytomegalovirus exposure and HLA in healthy donors. This PCR relied on a set of 60 Vbeta primers and 13 Jbeta primers. TCRdb keeps only in-frame clones here, not all; method: immunoSEQ multiplex PCR. This sample has fewer than 150,000 clones; around 77% occur once, and the top ten carry around 2%. The sequencing input was PBMCs. The receptor set was obtained from a young man in good health and CMV-seronegative.

J is TRBJ1-5 and V is TRBV30; D is uncertain. V was cut by 0 bases and J by 4 bases, with 13 bases left in between. This CDR3 spans 15 amino acids. The germline V gene encodes CDR1 GTSNPN and CDR2 SVGIG (reference sequence). CDR3 coding DNA: TGTGCCTGGAGTGTACGCGGGAACCTAAATCAGCCCCAGCATTTT. This sequence encodes CAWSVRGNLNQPQHF.

The CDR3: CASSELTSGYNEQFF. The CDR3 DNA reads TGCGCCAGCAGTGAGCTGACTAGCGGCTACAATGAGCAGTTCTTC. The V call is TRBV10-2, the J call TRBJ2-1; 9 bases align to TRBD2. V was clipped by 2 bases and J by 3 bases; unmatched bases: 2. Germline loops: CDR1 WSHSY, CDR2 SAAADI. The length of the CDR3 is 15 residues.